This record looks at one TCR beta chain sequence and its context. Antigen specificity is unknown. The data belong to a study of cytomegalovirus exposure and HLA in healthy donors. Whole-study findings and limits: Published work reported that the classifier diagnosed cytomegalovirus status with high specificity and sensitivity.

This PCR relied on a set of 60 Vbeta primers and 13 Jbeta primers. This table comes from immunoSEQ multiplex PCR, and its TCRdb copy is limited to in-frame clones, with some not included. The repertoire holds tens of thousands of clones, with roughly 70% as singletons. The source material was PBMCs. The receptor's source is a woman aged 30 to 39 in good health and CMV-seronegative.

The CDR3 nucleotides read TGTGCCATCCGGAAGGGGGGGACCAATCAGCCCCAGCATTTT. This encodes CAIRKGGTNQPQHF. The V gene is TRBV6-1, the J gene TRBJ1-5; TRBD1 is a possible D gene (6 bases). The CDR3 sequence is 14 residues long. V was shortened by 10 bases and J by 3 bases, with 16 bases between the two germline ends. CDR1 and CDR2 (germline): MNHNS, SASEGT.